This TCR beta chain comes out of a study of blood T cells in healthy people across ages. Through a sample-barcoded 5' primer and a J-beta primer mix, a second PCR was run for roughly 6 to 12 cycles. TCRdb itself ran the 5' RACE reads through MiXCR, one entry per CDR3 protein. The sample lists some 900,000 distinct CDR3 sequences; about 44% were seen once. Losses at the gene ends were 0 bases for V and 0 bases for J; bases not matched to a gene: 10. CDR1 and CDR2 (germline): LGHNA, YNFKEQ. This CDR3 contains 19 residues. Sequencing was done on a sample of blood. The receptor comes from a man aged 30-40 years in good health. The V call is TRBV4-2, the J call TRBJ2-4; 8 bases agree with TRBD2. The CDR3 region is CASSQETRASGLAKNIQYF. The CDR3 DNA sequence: TGTGCCAGCAGCCAAGAGACGAGGGCTAGCGGGTTAGCCAAAAACATTCAGTACTTC.